This T cell receptor (beta chain) is drawn from a study of radiotherapy plus CTLA-4 blockade in lung cancer. Study as a whole: With 30% to 40% of patients having disease control, objective responses were seen in roughly 18%. General study findings and limits: Alongside interferon-beta, early blood T cell clone dynamics were reportedly the best predictor of response. Subsequent to radiotherapy plus ipilimumab, tumor-derived TCR clones underwent expansion in blood.

The V gene lost 2 bases and the J gene lost 1 base, with 12 bases spanning the gap. This CDR3 is 15 amino acids long. Germline lookup yields CDR1 LNHNV and CDR2 YYDKDF (reference sequence). TCRdb's table, derived via immunoSEQ multiplex PCR, lists solely in-frame clones and lacks some. The table shows approximately 52,000 clones, with 75% to 80% occurring only once. Ipilimumab-mediated CTLA-4 blockade plus focal radiation was given to patients having chemo-refractory metastatic non-small-cell lung cancer. For this clone: Its specificity is unknown.

Sequenced here: peripheral blood, sampled from a patient treated with radiotherapy plus ipilimumab. The chain is built from TRBV15 and TRBJ2-7; D perhaps matches TRBD1 (5 bases). This clonotype originated in a human donor with non-small cell lung cancer whose response to radiotherapy plus ipilimumab could not be evaluated. The CDR3 DNA sequence: TGTGCCACCAGCAGAAGTTCAGGGATTTCCTACGAGCAGTACTTC. The encoded protein is CATSRSSGISYEQYF.